These T cell receptor beta chains were read from a single sample in a study of blood T cell repertoires in COVID-19. Libraries were prepared by immunoSEQ multiplex PCR; TCRdb keeps only in-frame clonotypes and omits some of them. The sample records 250,000 to 300,000 clones, 80% to 90% being singletons. Sequenced sample: peripheral blood. These receptors were obtained from a man older than 75 with acute or convalescent COVID-19. CDR3s include the opening cysteine and the closing phenylalanine or tryptophan. The order of the fields is V gene, CDR3 length, CDR3 protein.

v_call: TRBV18; cdr3_length: 16; cdr3_aa: CASSPSIRQGGPEAFF
v_call: TRBV12-3/TRBV12-4; cdr3_length: 13; cdr3_aa: CASSPLGGDDKYF
v_call: TRBV6-5; cdr3_length: 15; cdr3_aa: CASSYSREGGHEQFF
v_call: TRBV12-5; cdr3_length: 18; cdr3_aa: CASGLASSVQASYNEQFF
v_call: TRBV6-5; cdr3_length: 15; cdr3_aa: CASKAVQRGGDTQYF
v_call: TRBV5-1; cdr3_length: 12; cdr3_aa: CASSFEGYEQFF
v_call: TRBV11-2; cdr3_length: 14; cdr3_aa: CASSPIALGETQYF
v_call: TRBV5-1; cdr3_length: 18; cdr3_aa: CASSLEATGRGLQETQYF
v_call: TRBV25-1; cdr3_length: 15; cdr3_aa: CASTRSGTSSYEQYF
v_call: TRBV9; cdr3_length: 14; cdr3_aa: CASSAQGVTDTQYF
v_call: TRBV7-2; cdr3_length: 14; cdr3_aa: CASSSGTANTEAFF
v_call: TRBV7-8; cdr3_length: 15; cdr3_aa: CASSLGTGGVSPLHF
v_call: TRBV5-4; cdr3_length: 18; cdr3_aa: CASSPLAGGLLGTDTQYF
v_call: TRBV6-5; cdr3_length: 15; cdr3_aa: CASSPSGRPQETQYF
v_call: TRBV3-1/TRBV3-2; cdr3_length: 15; cdr3_aa: CASSQEGQSGNTIYF
v_call: TRBV10-2; cdr3_length: 15; cdr3_aa: CASGPTGQINSPLHF
v_call: TRBV11-2; cdr3_length: 17; cdr3_aa: CASSRTRDTGAVEVQYF
v_call: TRBV5-1; cdr3_length: 13; cdr3_aa: CASSPGQDGEQYF
v_call: TRBV7-2; cdr3_length: 14; cdr3_aa: CASSPLGGMTEAFF
v_call: TRBV5-8; cdr3_length: 15; cdr3_aa: CASSPKGQGRNEQFF
v_call: TRBV5-4; cdr3_length: 15; cdr3_aa: CASSLDGVVRYEQYF
v_call: TRBV3-1/TRBV3-2; cdr3_length: 14; cdr3_aa: CASSSQGPGTEAFF
v_call: TRBV19; cdr3_length: 13; cdr3_aa: CASSEWEQETQYF
v_call: TRBV7-8; cdr3_length: 14; cdr3_aa: CASRTGSVREKLFF
v_call: TRBV6-5; cdr3_length: 16; cdr3_aa: CASSWEGRLGGREQYF
v_call: TRBV18; cdr3_length: 14; cdr3_aa: CASSPLQEGDGYTF
v_call: TRBV3-1/TRBV3-2; cdr3_length: 18; cdr3_aa: CASSQAGGVSDSPFEQYF
v_call: TRBV7-9; cdr3_length: 16; cdr3_aa: CASSSRQGALDYGYTF
v_call: TRBV5-1; cdr3_length: 14; cdr3_aa: CASSSEAGGGTQYF
v_call: TRBV21-1; cdr3_length: 10; cdr3_aa: CALGGSPLHF
v_call: TRBV7-2; cdr3_length: 15; cdr3_aa: CASRRTGDPYNEQFF
v_call: TRBV5-1; cdr3_length: 16; cdr3_aa: CASSAPGQGIADTQYF
v_call: TRBV6-5; cdr3_length: 14; cdr3_aa: CASSYSRGPYEQYF
v_call: TRBV7-9; cdr3_length: 17; cdr3_aa: CASSLSGTSGGVETQYF
v_call: TRBV12-3/TRBV12-4; cdr3_length: 13; cdr3_aa: CASSLGLQETQYF
v_call: TRBV7-9; cdr3_length: 15; cdr3_aa: CASERTGTRGSPLHF
v_call: TRBV5-4; cdr3_length: 15; cdr3_aa: CASSRPDRLNTEAFF
v_call: TRBV9; cdr3_length: 13; cdr3_aa: CASSGQVNTEAFF
v_call: TRBV4-1; cdr3_length: 13; cdr3_aa: CASSQVPLYEQYF
v_call: TRBV6-5; cdr3_length: 15; cdr3_aa: CASSRQGGNTGELFF
v_call: TRBV5-1; cdr3_length: 14; cdr3_aa: CASSRGTGAYEQYF
v_call: TRBV29-1; cdr3_length: 14; cdr3_aa: CSAGWGQGDVGYTF
v_call: TRBV19; cdr3_length: 14; cdr3_aa: CASGIGAGYEKLFF
v_call: TRBV15; cdr3_length: 16; cdr3_aa: CATSRRGSGSRSEQFF
v_call: TRBV5-1; cdr3_length: 16; cdr3_aa: CASSLDPAGVGETQYF
v_call: TRBV11-2; cdr3_length: 14; cdr3_aa: CASSLGTGSQPQHF
v_call: TRBV4-1; cdr3_length: 16; cdr3_aa: CASSSSGRTRSGELFF
v_call: TRBV18; cdr3_length: 13; cdr3_aa: CASSPSGGNTIYF
v_call: TRBV6-5; cdr3_length: 14; cdr3_aa: CATFGTPSEGGYTF
v_call: TRBV5-1; cdr3_length: 13; cdr3_aa: CASSWGVTEGYTF
v_call: TRBV28; cdr3_length: 14; cdr3_aa: CASKRTSGFNEQFF
v_call: TRBV15; cdr3_length: 12; cdr3_aa: CATSFLRDTQYF
v_call: TRBV25-1; cdr3_length: 14; cdr3_aa: CASGPRQGTQPLHF
v_call: TRBV30; cdr3_length: 13; cdr3_aa: CALSGSKVETQYF
v_call: TRBV18; cdr3_length: 17; cdr3_aa: CASSPQLAGVSYNEQFF
v_call: TRBV19; cdr3_length: 14; cdr3_aa: CASSWTEMTGELFF
v_call: TRBV7-9; cdr3_length: 15; cdr3_aa: CASSFPPTRGTEAFF
v_call: TRBV7-3; cdr3_length: 14; cdr3_aa: CASSPSGPYNEQFF
v_call: TRBV25-1; cdr3_length: 14; cdr3_aa: CASTDLALATELFF